This entry lists 8 T cell receptor beta chains sequenced from one sample in a study of T cell changes during pregnancy in multiple sclerosis (dated by TCRdb to about 2019). Libraries were constructed by the immunoSEQ multiplex PCR assay. The table was pulled from immuneACCESS by TCRdb, which kept in-frame rearrangements only. Such tables lose some clones; where checked, under half of the loss comes from unresolved V genes, and the rest has no known cause. In this sample the table shows roughly 80,000 clones, roughly 94% of which occur a single time. The ten largest clones capture approximately 1.5% of the sample. The specimen comprised peripheral blood, sampled before pregnancy. These receptors were taken from a female donor with multiple sclerosis, enrolled in a pregnancy study.

About this clone: The same CDR3 is also encoded by other DNA sequences in this sample. The V gene is TRBV5-1, the J gene TRBJ2-7; D perhaps matches TRBD2 (6 bases). Trimming cost V 4 bases and J 2 bases, with 13 bases left between them. The CDR3 runs to 14 residues. Germline V lookup: CDR1 SGHRS, CDR2 YFSETQ. The CDR3 nucleotides are TGCGCCAGCAGCCTCGGGACTGGGGCCTACGAGCAGTACTTC. Protein product: CASSLGTGAYEQYF.

A few counts support this clone. The gene calls are TRBV2 and TRBJ1-6, with D uncertain. The CDR3 extends over 11 amino acids. Trimming left V 3 bases short and J 14 bases short, with 8 bases between. Per the germline V gene, CDR1 is SNHLY and CDR2 is FYNNEI. The CDR3 region has the DNA TGTGCCAGCAGTGACGAGGGTACCCTCCACTTT. Translating gives CASSDEGTLHF.

With regard to this clone: Compared with germline, one end of the junction differs, possibly owing to a read error. CDR3 amino acids: CVSSPRQGGTEAFF. As DNA, the CDR3 is TGTGTCAGCAGCCCGAGACAGGGCGGGACTGAAGCTTTCTTT. V usage is TRBV5-8 and J usage is TRBJ1-1; 7 bases align to TRBD1. Germline V gene lookup returns CDR1 SGHTS and CDR2 YDEGEE. The CDR3 has 14 amino acids. Complete variable domain (other parts from reference TRBV5-8 and TRBJ1-1): EAGVTQSPTHLIKTRGQQATLRCSPISGHTSVYWYQQALGLGLQFLLWYDEGEERNRGNFPPRFSGRQFPNYSSELNVNALELEDSALYLCVSSPRQGGTEAFFGQGTRLTVV.

The chain has TRBV7-8 and TRBJ1-4, with 9 bases matching TRBD1. The CDR3 is 16 residues long. CDR1 and CDR2 (germline): SGHVS, FQNEAQ. V was pared by 0 bases and J by 7 bases, with 6 bases of the junction left unmatched. As DNA, the CDR3 is TGTGCCAGCAGCTTAGCCCGGACAGGGGTTACTGAAAAACTGTTTTTT. Translated: CASSLARTGVTEKLFF.

This clone was counted once. The genes are TRBV7-8 and TRBJ1-4; D is perhaps TRBD1 (6 bases). The ends were cut back, 3 bases at V and 8 bases at J, with 19 bases in the middle. The germline gives CDR1 SGHVS, CDR2 FQNEAQ. The CDR3 runs to 16 residues. Written as DNA, the CDR3 is TGTGCCAGCAGCTTTCACCGACAGGTGTCTCCCGAAAAACTGTTTTTT. Its protein is CASSFHRQVSPEKLFF.

V is TRBV9 and J is TRBJ2-1; 11 bases agree with TRBD2. Germline values: CDR1 SGDLS, CDR2 YYNGEE. With 4 bases clipped from V and 7 bases from J, the junction kept 13 bases outside the gene matches. CDR3 length: 17 amino acids. CDR3 coding DNA: TGTGCCAGCAGCCCCCTGAGGGGAGTAGCGGGGGGGAATGAGCAGTTCTTC. It specifies CASSPLRGVAGGNEQFF.

The chain couples TRBV10-3 to TRBJ2-7; 7 bases line up with TRBD2. The germline V gene has CDR1 ENHRY and CDR2 SYGVKD. The V segment lost 7 bases and the J segment 4 bases; nucleotides outside the gene matches: 13. This CDR3 region has 15 residues. CDR3 protein: CAITSGGGDEYEQYF. In DNA, the CDR3 is TGTGCCATCACCTCGGGGGGTGGAGACGAGTACGAGCAGTACTTC.

This chain links TRBV19 with TRBJ2-7, with TRBD1 matching 7 bases. Per the germline V gene, CDR1 is LNHDA and CDR2 is SQIVND (reference sequence). J lost 6 bases, V lost 3 bases, and 5 bases had no gene match. The CDR3 is 13 amino acids. CDR3 sequence: CASSMRGRPEQYF. The CDR3 DNA is TGTGCCAGTAGTATGAGGGGGCGTCCCGAGCAGTACTTC.